This entry concerns a single T cell receptor beta chain. Tregs were sorted as CD4+CD25+CD127-/low cells. The CDR3 totals 14 residues. Germline lookup yields CDR1 DFQATT and CDR2 SNEGSKA (reference sequence). V lost 0 bases, J lost 2 bases, and 10 bases lay in between. Constant-region reverse primers amplified full-length variable regions, followed by semi-nested Nested Universal Primer A PCR. TCRdb called the 5' RACE reads again in MiXCR, with one record for every CDR3 protein. Of approximately 50,000 distinct CDR3 sequences listed, more than 25% are singletons. The V and J genes are TRBV20-1 and TRBJ1-1; D uncertain. The receptor's source is a female donor with breast cancer. Sample: tumor-infiltrating Tregs sorted from the breast tumor. DNA of the CDR3: TGCAGTGCTAGAGATTACAGACTAAACACTGAAGCTTTCTTT. Its translation: CSARDYRLNTEAFF.